This entry features one TCR beta chain sequence. The data stem from a study of blood T cell repertoires in COVID-19. V dropped 1 base and J dropped 8; count of bases not matched to a gene: 7. The CDR3 runs to 15 residues. The germline CDR1 and CDR2 sequences are SGHTA and FQGNSA. The repertoire was sequenced with immunoSEQ multiplex PCR; TCRdb's copy has only in-frame clones and lacks some. The sample has about 230,000 clones, over 65% seen once. The receptor's source is a woman between 65 and 79 years old with active or convalescent COVID-19. This chain connects TRBV7-2 to TRBJ1-2; 10 bases are a match to TRBD1. Material: peripheral blood. CDR3 protein: CASSLVTWDRGGYTF. The CDR3 DNA is TGTGCCAGCAGCTTAGTTACTTGGGACAGGGGAGGCTACACCTTC.